This T cell receptor (beta chain) is drawn from a study of T cells after yellow fever vaccination. Across the study: Each low-cell-number fraction was prepared by means of SMART-Seq v4 Ultra Low Input. Overall study findings and caveats: Booster samples showed a return of most primary-vaccination clones (roughly 96% CD4, around 88% CD8).

TCRdb ran MiXCR on the 5' RACE reads and lists one entry per CDR3 protein. In the table there are hundreds of thousands of distinct CDR3 sequences, about 14% of which are singletons. In its sample, this clonotype was seen a few times. Its matching antigen is unknown. The length of the CDR3 is 18 residues. V lost 4 bases, J lost 7 bases, and 19 bases stayed unmatched. Germline CDR1 SGHRS, CDR2 YFSETQ. This clonotype originated in a man aged 25 to 40 who received the YFV17D yellow fever vaccine. This specimen consisted of PBMCs, obtained on the day of the yellow fever booster vaccination. The chain is built from TRBV5-1 and TRBJ2-4; 8 positions match TRBD1. In DNA form, the CDR3 reads TGCGCCAGCAGCCGAACGTACCGCGGACAGGGTGAGACGAACATTCAGTACTTC. Protein product: CASSRTYRGQGETNIQYF.